The 31 T cell receptor beta chains presented below share a single source sample, sequenced in a study of shared clonotypes between healthy human individuals. Sequencing was performed with immunoSEQ multiplex PCR; in TCRdb, only in-frame clones are kept and a portion is missing. Of around 2,000,000 clones in the sample, approximately 94% were seen once. Naive CD8 cells lacked CD45RO and underwent positive selection for CCR7, leaving out terminally differentiated effector memory CD45RA+ cells. The sample taken for sequencing was naive CD8+ T cells from PBMCs. The receptors stem from a man younger than 35 in good health. Some clones in this sample may be carry-over from other donors' samples.

The chain uses TRBV7-9 and TRBJ2-1; 8 nucleotides agree with TRBD2. With 7 bases clipped from V and 9 bases from J, the junction kept 23 bases outside the gene matches. This CDR3 contains 18 residues. Germline V gives CDR1 SEHNR, CDR2 FQNEAQ (reference sequence). Written as DNA, the CDR3 is TGTGCCAGCATCCATCGACCCCCGAACAGCGGGAGTTGGGCTGAGCAGTTCTTC. This codes for CASIHRPPNSGSWAEQFF.

The chain employs TRBV11-2 and TRBJ1-3, with 9 positions matching TRBD1. CDR3 size: 15 residues. Germline V gene data show CDR1 as SGHAT and CDR2 as FQNNGV. V was pared by 4 bases and J by 2 bases, with 3 bases of the junction left unmatched. The CDR3 nucleotides are TGTGCCAGCAGCTCCTACAGGGGGCCTGGAAACACCATATATTTT. Protein: CASSSYRGPGNTIYF.

The table lists this clone with a count of one. The gene calls are TRBV27 and TRBJ2-5, with D unresolved. This CDR3 spans 16 amino acids. Trimming removed 4 bases from V and 5 bases from J, with 20 bases in between. Germline V lookup: CDR1 MNHEY, CDR2 SMNVEV (reference sequence). CDR3 bases: TGTGCCAGCAGTTCTCTGGGCCGGACGGGCCTGGAGACCCAGTACTTC. Its protein product is CASSSLGRTGLETQYF.

This clone appeared a few times. The same CDR3 can be traced to other DNA sequences in this sample. This chain joins TRBV28 and TRBJ2-7; no clear D gene. The CDR3 has 13 amino acids. CDR1 is MDHEN and CDR2 is SYDVKM in the germline V gene. V was clipped by 3 bases and J by 2 bases, with 8 bases between them. CDR3 loop: CASSLARTYEQYF. CDR3 DNA: TGTGCCAGCAGTTTGGCCAGAACCTACGAGCAGTACTTC.

This sequence joins TRBV15 and TRBJ2-7, with 9 positions matching TRBD1. Unmatched junction bases numbered 5, after V lost 0 bases and J lost 5 bases. Germline values: CDR1 LNHNV, CDR2 YYDKDF (reference sequence). The CDR3 runs to 15 residues. In DNA, the CDR3 is TGTGCCACCAGCAGAGATGGACAGGGGTGGAACGAGCAGTACTTC. Amino acids: CATSRDGQGWNEQYF.

For this clone: The sample has other DNA sequences that encode this CDR3 too. This chain uses TRBV11-2 with TRBJ2-3; D remains unclear. Per the germline V gene, CDR1 is SGHAT and CDR2 is FQNNGV. The V gene lost 1 base and the J gene lost 4 bases, with 6 bases spanning the gap. The CDR3 consists of 13 residues. In nucleotides, the CDR3 is TGTGCCAGCAGCTTAGTATTACCAGATACGCAGTATTTT. Encoded protein: CASSLVLPDTQYF. Together with reference TRBV11-2 and TRBJ2-3, the CDR3 gives the full variable domain: EAGVAQSPRYKIIEKRQSVAFWCNPISGHATLYWYQQILGQGPKLLIQFQNNGVVDDSQLPKDRFSAERLKGVDSTLKIQPAKLEDSAVYLCASSLVLPDTQYFGPGTRLTVL.

The genes are TRBV4-3 and TRBJ1-1; the D is unclear. The CDR3 extends over 14 amino acids. The V end was cut by 1 base, the J end by 1 base, with 7 bases between. Germline assignment: CDR1 LGHNA and CDR2 YSLEER. The CDR3 coding sequence is TGCGCCAGCAGCCAAGTATGGGAGAACACTGAAGCTTTCTTT. Its protein is CASSQVWENTEAFF.

The chain carries TRBV5-6 and TRBJ2-7; 7 bases match TRBD1. J was trimmed by 3 bases and V by 4 bases; bases with no gene match: 13. This CDR3 spans 16 amino acids. CDR1 is SGHDT and CDR2 is YYEEEE in the germline V gene. The CDR3 nucleotides are TGTGCCAGCAGCGCCTTACTACGGGACAGTCACTACGAGCAGTACTTC. Its translation is CASSALLRDSHYEQYF.

The chain employs TRBV28 and TRBJ2-7; 8 nucleotides align to TRBD2. The germline gives CDR1 MDHEN, CDR2 SYDVKM. The CDR3 is 15 amino acids. V trimming: 6 bases; J trimming: 4 bases; junction bases outside the gene matches: 11. The CDR3 DNA is TGTGCCAGCAGAGAGTTCATAGGCGGGGGGTACGAGCAGTACTTC. Residues: CASREFIGGGYEQYF.

Points on this clone: The sample holds other DNA sequences that translate to the same CDR3. The gene calls are TRBV29-1 and TRBJ2-1, with D uncertain. This CDR3 spans 13 amino acids. CDR1 is SQVTM, CDR2 ANQGSEA, per germline. Trimming cost V 6 bases and J 1 base, with 10 bases left between them. DNA of the CDR3: TGCAGCGTGGTCCAGGTGTCCTACAATGAGCAGTTCTTC. Its protein product is CSVVQVSYNEQFF.

The rearrangement links TRBV10-3 to TRBJ1-1, with TRBD1 as a possible D gene (6 bases). Trimming took 4 bases from V and 1 from J, leaving 10 bases between them. In germline, CDR1 is ENHRY, CDR2 SYGVKD. The CDR3 covers 14 residues. CDR3 protein: CAISVDRPNTEAFF. The DNA for the CDR3 is TGTGCCATCAGTGTTGACAGGCCGAACACTGAAGCTTTCTTT.

A remark on this clone: This sample includes further DNA sequences coding for the same CDR3. This chain joins TRBV6-5 and TRBJ2-7; 7 bases map to TRBD2. The CDR3 runs 14 residues. Trimming at V came to 2 bases and at J to 1 base, leaving 2 bases not matched to a gene. The germline CDR1 and CDR2 sequences are MNHEY and SVGAGI. The chain's CDR3 is CASSYRGLSYEQYF. Written as DNA, the CDR3 is TGTGCCAGCAGTTACCGGGGACTATCCTACGAGCAGTACTTC.

The genes are TRBV28 and TRBJ2-7; D is perhaps TRBD1 or TRBD2 (5 bases each). This CDR3 comprises 16 residues. V was cut by 6 bases and J by 0 bases, with 18 bases left in between. CDR1 and CDR2 from the germline V gene are MDHEN and SYDVKM. CDR3: CASSQRTRDGSYEQYF. Here the CDR3 DNA reads TGTGCCAGCAGCCAACGAACCCGGGACGGCTCCTACGAGCAGTACTTC.

The V and J genes are TRBV30 and TRBJ2-3, with 7 bases matching TRBD1. Per germline, CDR1 GTSNPN and CDR2 SVGIG (reference sequence). The length of the CDR3 is 16 residues. V was clipped by 2 bases and J by 2 bases; unmatched bases: 10. The CDR3 DNA reads TGTGCCTGGAGTTCCTGGGACAGTTGGGACACAGATACGCAGTATTTT. It translates to CAWSSWDSWDTDTQYF.

The chain joins TRBV29-1 to TRBJ2-5; 11 positions match TRBD2. Trimming cost V 6 bases and J 5 bases; bases outside gene matches: 8. The CDR3 is 14 amino acids. From germline, CDR1 is SQVTM and CDR2 ANQGSEA. The CDR3 here is CSVETSGSHETQYF. For the CDR3, the DNA is TGCAGCGTCGAAACTAGCGGGAGTCACGAGACCCAGTACTTC.

CDR3 region: CASSFVSGRNTGELFF. The DNA of the CDR3 is TGCGCCAGCAGCTTTGTTAGCGGGAGAAACACCGGGGAGCTGTTTTTT. V usage is TRBV5-1 and J usage is TRBJ2-2, with TRBD2 identical over 9 bases. With 2 bases clipped from V and 2 bases from J, the junction kept 4 bases outside the gene matches. The length of the CDR3 is 16 residues. CDR1 and CDR2 (germline): SGHRS, YFSETQ.

This chain links TRBV2 with TRBJ2-5; D is uncertain. CDR3 size: 18 residues. V was trimmed by 0 bases and J by 0 bases, leaving 17 bases between them. The germline CDR1 and CDR2 sequences are SNHLY and FYNNEI. CDR3 nucleotide sequence: TGTGCCAGCAGTGAAGCGGTTGGAGACTCTCCGTACCAAGAGACCCAGTACTTC. Amino acid sequence: CASSEAVGDSPYQETQYF. The entire variable domain, with the rest obtained from reference TRBV2 and TRBJ2-5, is as follows: EPEVTQTPSHQVTQMGQEVILRCVPISNHLYFYWYRQILGQKVEFLVSFYNNEISEKSEIFDDQFSVERPDGSNFTLKIRSTKLEDSAMYFCASSEAVGDSPYQETQYFGPGTRLLVL.

Note on this clone: One junction end does not reproduce the germline sequence, and a read error may be involved. The V and J genes are TRBV7-9 and TRBJ2-1, with D perhaps matching TRBD2 (6 bases). The CDR3 spans 14 residues. The V gene's germline CDR1 is SEHNR and CDR2 FQNEAQ (reference sequence). CDR3 residues: CASTPGRGYNERFF. The CDR3 region has the DNA TGTGCCAGCACCCCGGGTCGGGGGTACAATGAGCGGTTCTTC.

This chain links TRBV29-1 with TRBJ2-7; 10 bases map to TRBD1. CDR1 is SQVTM, CDR2 ANQGSEA, per germline. The CDR3 contains 18 residues. The trim removed 3 bases at V and 3 bases at J, leaving 17 bases unmatched. This chain's CDR3 is CSVEEGTGAPPAIYEQYF. CDR3 DNA sequence: TGCAGCGTTGAGGAGGGGACAGGGGCCCCCCCAGCTATCTACGAGCAGTACTTC.

The chain is built from TRBV7-6 and TRBJ2-1; TRBD1 might be the D (6 bases). The germline V and J ends were trimmed by 5 bases and 5 bases, with 7 bases remaining between them. Germline V lookup: CDR1 SGHVS, CDR2 FNYEAQ. The CDR3 spans 12 residues. The CDR3 DNA is TGTGCCAGCAGCGGACAGCACAATGAGCAGTTCTTC. This codes for CASSGQHNEQFF.

The chain uses TRBV25-1 and TRBJ1-2; TRBD1 is a possible D gene (6 bases). CDR1 MGHDK and CDR2 SYGVNS come from the germline V gene. The CDR3 is 11 residues long. V lost 11 bases to trimming and J lost 6 bases, with 13 bases between them. The DNA for the CDR3 is TGTGCCGCCTTCGGGGGGCATGGCTACACCTTC. The encoded protein is CAAFGGHGYTF.

The chain links TRBV7-9 to TRBJ2-7; 9 positions agree with TRBD1. This CDR3 region has 15 residues. Trimming took 1 base from V and 3 from J; bases not matched to a gene: 4. Per the germline V gene, CDR1 is SEHNR and CDR2 is FQNEAQ (reference sequence). The CDR3 DNA reads TGTGCCAGCAGCTTAGGGTCGACAGGGGGCTACGAGCAGTACTTC. Encoded protein: CASSLGSTGGYEQYF.

The sample holds one count of this clone. Other DNA sequences in this sample translate to the same CDR3. V and J are TRBV27 and TRBJ2-1; perhaps TRBD1 as D (5 bases). This CDR3 region has 15 residues. The germline gives CDR1 MNHEY, CDR2 SMNVEV (reference sequence). Trimming took 2 bases from V and 2 from J, leaving 10 bases between them. CDR3 bases: TGTGCCAGCAGTTTAGTAGGGGTGCCCTACAATGAGCAGTTCTTC. This sequence encodes CASSLVGVPYNEQFF.

J is TRBJ1-2 and V is TRBV29-1; 7 bases match TRBD1. The trim removed 0 bases at V and 4 bases at J, leaving 5 bases unmatched. The CDR3 sequence is 14 residues long. Germline lookup yields CDR1 SQVTM and CDR2 ANQGSEA. This CDR3 is CSVEETGNFYGYTF. The DNA for the CDR3 is TGCAGCGTTGAAGAGACAGGGAACTTCTATGGCTACACCTTC.

V and J are TRBV10-2 and TRBJ2-2; 9 bases are a match to TRBD2. This CDR3 has 15 amino acids. Germline loops: CDR1 WSHSY, CDR2 SAAADI. J lost 6 bases, V lost 6 bases, and 8 bases had no gene match. The CDR3 spells CASRLGTSSSGELFF. DNA of the CDR3: TGCGCCAGCAGGCTCGGGACTAGCAGCTCCGGGGAGCTGTTTTTT.

The chain carries TRBV7-8 and TRBJ2-1; 8 nucleotides align to TRBD2. The CDR3 spans 15 residues. Per the germline V gene, CDR1 is SGHVS and CDR2 is FQNEAQ. With 5 bases clipped from V and 5 bases from J, the junction kept 8 bases outside the gene matches. Here the CDR3 reads CASSPRLAPNNEQFF. CDR3 sequence (DNA): TGTGCCAGCAGCCCCCGACTAGCGCCAAACAATGAGCAGTTCTTC.

The chain has TRBV7-9 and TRBJ2-4, with a possible D match to TRBD1 (5 bases). Between the trimmed V and J ends, which lost 5 bases and 0 bases, there was a span of 11 bases. This CDR3 contains 15 residues. Germline V gene data show CDR1 as SEHNR and CDR2 as FQNEAQ (reference sequence). The CDR3 protein is CASSQGDRAKNIQYF. CDR3 in DNA: TGTGCCAGCAGCCAAGGCGACAGAGCCAAAAACATTCAGTACTTC.

This sequence joins TRBV11-2 and TRBJ2-7, with TRBD1 matching 9 bases. Per germline, CDR1 SGHAT and CDR2 FQNNGV. Trimming removed 3 bases from V and 5 bases from J; junction bases left unmatched: 5. This CDR3 contains 14 residues. The CDR3 bases are TGTGCCAGCAGCTTCAACAGGGGGCCGGACGAGCAGTACTTC. It translates to CASSFNRGPDEQYF.

For this clone: Different DNA sequences within this sample yield the same CDR3. The chain uses TRBV4-1 and TRBJ2-3; no clear D gene. This CDR3 has 14 amino acids. Germline V gives CDR1 MGHRA, CDR2 YSYEKL. V lost 1 base to trimming and J lost 3 bases, with 8 bases between them. DNA of the CDR3: TGCGCCAGCAGCCAAGTAGTAGGGACAGATACGCAGTATTTT. Amino acids: CASSQVVGTDTQYF.

V and J are TRBV27 and TRBJ2-7, with TRBD2 matching 8 bases. The CDR3 covers 16 residues. CDR1 and CDR2 from the germline V gene are MNHEY and SMNVEV (reference sequence). V shed 1 base, J shed 2 bases, and the junction held 7 bases outside the gene matches. The CDR3 region has the DNA TGTGCCAGCAGTTTATTCTCCGGGGGGGGCACCTACGAGCAGTACTTC. As protein: CASSLFSGGGTYEQYF.

The chain links TRBV28 to TRBJ2-1, with 12 bases that match TRBD2. The junction had 11 bases not matched to a gene; V was cut back by 3 bases and J by 8 bases. Germline V CDR1 and CDR2: MDHEN, SYDVKM. The CDR3 runs 17 residues. CDR3 sequence: CASSFTSSGRGWDEQFF. CDR3 sequence (DNA): TGTGCCAGCAGTTTCACTTCTAGCGGGAGGGGTTGGGATGAGCAGTTCTTC.